The clone carrying this T cell receptor beta chain was seen once. Antigen specificity is unknown. This sample is drawn from a study of CD8 T cell repertoires and HIV-1 epitope variants. Across the whole study: Control wells had CMV/EBV/flu peptides, negative Ebola AY9, or no peptide. Study findings and constraints: Nef KF9 drew about 5 clonotypes and HW9 one, without TAALDMSHF responses.

Sequencing used immunoSEQ multiplex PCR; TCRdb keeps in-frame clones, though not all of them. In the table there are tens of thousands of clones, more than 65% of which are singletons. Between the trimmed V and J ends, which lost 7 bases and 6 bases, there was a span of 20 bases. CDR1 is MNHEY, CDR2 SVGAGI, per germline. This CDR3 comprises 15 residues. The receptor's source is a male donor with HIV. Sequenced sample: uncultured baseline CD8+ T cells from peripheral blood mononuclear cells (PBMCs). This chain links TRBV6-5 with TRBJ2-3; D may be TRBD1 (6 bases). The CDR3 loop reads CASKGGWGFMDTQYF. The CDR3 region has the DNA TGTGCCAGCAAAGGGGGATGGGGGTTTATGGATACGCAGTATTTT.